Following are 31 T cell receptor beta chains from one sample sequenced in a study of blood T cell repertoires in COVID-19. Assay: immunoSEQ multiplex PCR; the TCRdb copy retains only in-frame clones and omits some. The sample has under 40,000 clones, 85% to 95% seen once. The sequencing sample was made of peripheral blood. Receptors originate from a human donor with active COVID-19. The donor label of this sample is uncertain.

The genes are TRBV10-3 and TRBJ1-2; 8 bases fit TRBD1. The CDR3 loop spans 14 amino acids. V lost 4 bases, J lost 2 bases, and 3 bases stayed unmatched. The germline CDR1 and CDR2 sequences are ENHRY and SYGVKD. Here the CDR3 DNA reads TGTGCCATCAGTGTGGACAGGGCGAACTATGGCTACACCTTC. Translation gives CAISVDRANYGYTF.

The chain uses TRBV5-1 and TRBJ1-6; possibly TRBD1 for D (5 bases). CDR1 SGHRS and CDR2 YFSETQ come from the germline V gene. CDR3 length equals 15 residues. V lost 0 bases and J lost 10, with 14 bases in between. CDR3 in DNA: TGCGCCAGCAGCTTGGAGGGGTTGACTTCATCACCCCTCCACTTT. Amino acid sequence: CASSLEGLTSSPLHF.

The rearrangement uses TRBV25-1 and TRBJ1-1, with a tentative D call TRBD1 (6 bases). The CDR3 has 13 amino acids. Germline V gene sequence: CDR1 MGHDK, CDR2 SYGVNS. V lost 2 bases and J 11 bases, leaving 15 bases between the germline ends. The CDR3 nucleotides read TGTGCCAGCAGTGAAGGGGGCCAGCCTGGTGCTTTCTTT. Amino acid sequence: CASSEGGQPGAFF.

This clone was counted a single time. The CDR3 nucleotides read TGTGCCAGCAGTTTAGGGGACAGGACTGAAGCTTTCTTT. It specifies CASSLGDRTEAFF. The chain carries TRBV12-3 or TRBV12-4 and TRBJ1-1; 8 nucleotides match TRBD1. V lost 1 base and J lost 5; bases outside the gene matches: 0. The CDR3 is 13 amino acids.

The J gene is TRBJ2-5, the V gene TRBV6-2 or TRBV6-3, with 7 nucleotides matching TRBD2. The germline V gene has CDR1 MNHEY and CDR2 SVGEGT. The CDR3 is 15 residues long. Unmatched junction bases numbered 6, after V lost 0 bases and J lost 5 bases. CDR3 in amino acids: CASSYSTQRGETQYF. The DNA for the CDR3 is TGTGCCAGCAGTTACTCGACACAGCGGGGCGAGACCCAGTACTTC.

This clone was observed a few times. The chain has TRBV27 and TRBJ2-1; tentative D call: TRBD1 (6 bases). The V gene's germline CDR1 is MNHEY and CDR2 SMNVEV (reference sequence). The CDR3 extends over 16 amino acids. V gave up 5 bases and J gave up 14 bases, with 28 bases separating them. CDR3 coding DNA: TGTGCCAGCAGTCCGACTCCTCGGACATACAGGGAAGGTGAGTTCTTC. This translates into CASSPTPRTYREGEFF.

Note on this clone: Other DNA sequences of this sample code for an identical CDR3. The chain links TRBV5-1 to TRBJ2-7; D might be TRBD1 (5 bases). The germline CDR1 and CDR2 sequences are SGHRS and YFSETQ. The ends were cut back, 0 bases at V and 0 bases at J, with 10 bases in the middle. The CDR3 spans 15 residues. CDR3 amino acids: CASSLGQGSSYEQYF. The CDR3 nucleotides are TGCGCCAGCAGCTTGGGTCAGGGTAGCTCCTACGAGCAGTACTTC.

This chain's CDR3 is CASRSEQGPQHF. CDR3 in DNA: TGCGCCAGCAGATCCGAACAGGGCCCCCAGCATTTT. The rearrangement uses TRBV5-1 and TRBJ1-5; D is perhaps TRBD1 (6 bases). Germline CDR1 is SGHRS and CDR2 is YFSETQ. The V gene lost 5 bases and the J gene lost 10 bases, with 13 bases spanning the gap. CDR3 length equals 12 residues.

J is TRBJ2-3 and V is TRBV7-9; D may be TRBD2 (6 bases). V was shortened by 4 bases and J by 6 bases, with 20 bases between the two germline ends. This CDR3 region has 16 residues. Germline lookup yields CDR1 SEHNR and CDR2 FQNEAQ (reference sequence). The CDR3 reads CASSYIGQRGGDTQYF. The CDR3 nucleotides read TGTGCCAGCAGCTATATTGGGCAGCGTGGGGGGGATACGCAGTATTTT. Full variable domain (remainder filled in from reference TRBV7-9 and TRBJ2-3): DTGVSQNPRHKITKRGQNVTFRCDPISEHNRLYWYRQTLGQGPEFLTYFQNEAQLEKSRLLSDRFSAERPKGSFSTLEIQRTEQGDSAMYLCASSYIGQRGGDTQYFGPGTRLTVL.

J is TRBJ1-2 and V is TRBV5-4, with D perhaps TRBD1 (5 bases). The CDR3 sequence is 15 residues long. Looked up from germline, CDR1 is SGHNT and CDR2 is YYREEE (reference sequence). Trimming removed 1 base at V and 4 bases at J, with 14 bases between. CDR3: CASSLPGLFTYGYTF. The CDR3 coding sequence is TGTGCCAGCAGCTTGCCAGGGTTGTTTACCTATGGCTACACCTTC.

The rearrangement uses TRBV29-1 and TRBJ1-4, with D possibly being TRBD1 (6 bases). The germline V gene encodes CDR1 SQVTM and CDR2 ANQGSEA. CDR3 length equals 13 residues. V lost 0 bases and J 7 bases, leaving 9 bases between the germline ends. CDR3 nucleotides: TGCAGCGTTGAAGAAACAGGGAGTGAAAAACTGTTTTTT. Its translation: CSVEETGSEKLFF.

With respect to this clone: The junction departs from germline at one end; a sequencing error may be responsible. V is TRBV2 and J is TRBJ1-1; no clear D gene. Germline V gene sequence: CDR1 SNHLY, CDR2 FYNNEI. The CDR3 loop spans 12 amino acids. In DNA, the CDR3 is TGTGCCAGCAGTGGGCCGAACGCTGAAGCTTTCTTT. This codes for CASSGPNAEAFF.

In its sample, this clone was seen once. The rearrangement joins TRBV24-1 to TRBJ2-3, with 7 nucleotides matching TRBD2. Trimming removed 4 bases from V and 2 bases from J; junction bases left unmatched: 11. The CDR3 has 17 residues. CDR1 is KGHDR, CDR2 SFDVKD, per germline. The chain's CDR3 is CATSDSRAGSNTDTQYF. Written as DNA, the CDR3 is TGTGCCACCAGTGACTCTCGAGCGGGATCTAACACAGATACGCAGTATTTT.

The chain uses TRBV9 and TRBJ2-7; TRBD1 is a possible D gene (6 bases). V lost 2 bases, J lost 5 bases, and 11 bases lay in between. CDR3 size: 13 residues. Germline CDR1 is SGDLS and CDR2 is YYNGEE. The CDR3: CASSVGQLDEQYF. CDR3 nucleotides: TGTGCCAGCAGCGTCGGACAGCTGGACGAGCAGTACTTC.

CDR3 region: CASSLDYARLNTEAFF. The CDR3 coding sequence is TGTGCCAGCAGCCTTGATTATGCGCGGCTGAACACTGAAGCTTTCTTT. The V and J genes are TRBV7-9 and TRBJ1-1; D is undetermined. Trimming shortened V by 5 bases and J by 0 bases, and 16 bases separated the two germline ends. The CDR3 contains 16 residues. The germline V gene has CDR1 SEHNR and CDR2 FQNEAQ (reference sequence).

The J gene is TRBJ2-1, the V gene TRBV11-3; D perhaps matches TRBD2 (6 bases). Trimming took 5 bases from V and 2 from J, leaving 10 bases between them. Germline CDR1 and CDR2: SGHNT and YENEEA. The CDR3 is made up of 14 amino acids. Here the CDR3 reads CASSGRGAYNEQFF. The CDR3, as DNA: TGTGCCAGCAGCGGGCGCGGGGCCTACAATGAGCAGTTCTTC. Complete variable domain (other parts from reference TRBV11-3 and TRBJ2-1): EAGVVQSPRYKIIEKKQPVAFWCNPISGHNTLYWYLQNLGQGPELLIRYENEEAVDDSQLPKDRFSAERLKGVDSTLKIQPAELGDSAVYLCASSGRGAYNEQFFGPGTRLTVL.

This chain joins TRBV4-1 and TRBJ2-7, with D perhaps TRBD1 (6 bases). Germline lookup yields CDR1 MGHRA and CDR2 YSYEKL. CDR3 length equals 15 residues. The V end lost 1 base, the J end lost 9 bases, and 19 bases lay between the germline ends. CDR3 DNA: TGCGCCAGCAGCCAAGTTGCACCGGGACAAACAGGGCAGTACTTC. It codes for CASSQVAPGQTGQYF.

J is TRBJ2-3 and V is TRBV12-3 or TRBV12-4; tentative D call: TRBD1 (5 bases). The CDR3 loop spans 12 amino acids. Trimming took 6 bases from V and 6 from J, leaving 10 bases between them. The chain's CDR3 is CASRASGDTQYF. As DNA, the CDR3 is TGTGCCAGCAGGGCCTCAGGGGATACGCAGTATTTT.

The V call is TRBV11-2, the J call TRBJ2-7; D unresolved. The CDR3 sequence is 14 residues long. V was clipped by 2 bases and J by 6 bases, with 14 bases between them. Germline V gene data show CDR1 as SGHAT and CDR2 as FQNNGV. CDR3 amino acids: CASSLMISFGEQYF. The CDR3 DNA follows: TGTGCCAGCAGCTTAATGATATCGTTCGGCGAGCAGTACTTC. Variable domain in full (rest from reference TRBV11-2 and TRBJ2-7): EAGVAQSPRYKIIEKRQSVAFWCNPISGHATLYWYQQILGQGPKLLIQFQNNGVVDDSQLPKDRFSAERLKGVDSTLKIQPAKLEDSAVYLCASSLMISFGEQYFGPGTRLTVT.

The chain has TRBV5-4 and TRBJ1-1, with D possibly matching TRBD1 (6 bases). Germline V lookup: CDR1 SGHNT, CDR2 YYREEE (reference sequence). The germline V and J ends were trimmed by 4 bases and 2 bases, with 15 bases remaining between them. The CDR3 consists of 15 residues. DNA for the CDR3: TGTGCCAGCAGCGCAAGTGGACAGTCAAACACTGAAGCTTTCTTT. It specifies CASSASGQSNTEAFF. Supplemented by reference TRBV5-4 and TRBJ1-1, the full variable domain reads ETGVTQSPTHLIKTRGQQVTLRCSSQSGHNTVSWYQQALGQGPQFIFQYYREEENGRGNFPPRFSGLQFPNYSSELNVNALELDDSALYLCASSASGQSNTEAFFGQGTRLTVV.

The chain couples TRBV11-2 to TRBJ1-1; no firm D call. The CDR3 covers 12 residues. V was shortened by 8 bases and J by 0 bases, with 7 bases between the two germline ends. CDR1 SGHAT and CDR2 FQNNGV come from the germline V gene. The CDR3 loop reads CASSDMNTEAFF. CDR3 DNA: TGTGCCAGCTCAGATATGAACACTGAAGCTTTCTTT. The entire variable domain, with the rest obtained from reference TRBV11-2 and TRBJ1-1, is as follows: EAGVAQSPRYKIIEKRQSVAFWCNPISGHATLYWYQQILGQGPKLLIQFQNNGVVDDSQLPKDRFSAERLKGVDSTLKIQPAKLEDSAVYLCASSDMNTEAFFGQGTRLTVV.

This clone was counted once. The chain carries TRBV12-5 and TRBJ1-2; D is ambiguous. The ends were cut back, 6 bases at V and 2 bases at J, with 7 bases in the middle. The CDR3 extends over 12 amino acids. Germline V gene sequence: CDR1 LGHNT, CDR2 FRNRAP. This CDR3 is CASGHSNYGYTF. The CDR3 DNA reads as TGTGCTAGTGGGCACTCCAACTATGGCTACACCTTC.

The chain has TRBV9 and TRBJ2-7; D ambiguous. The CDR3 is 14 amino acids. V dropped 0 bases and J dropped 0 bases, with 7 bases sitting between them. Germline CDR1 SGDLS, CDR2 YYNGEE. The DNA for the CDR3 is TGTGCCAGCAGCGTAGCCCCGAGCTCCTACGAGCAGTACTTC. It codes for CASSVAPSSYEQYF.

The V and J genes are TRBV7-8 and TRBJ1-6; maybe TRBD1 (5 bases). The CDR3 has 15 amino acids. Trimming cost V 1 base and J 7 bases, with 11 bases left between them. Germline values: CDR1 SGHVS, CDR2 FQNEAQ. CDR3 DNA sequence: TGTGCCAGCAGCTTAGGACGGGGGAGGAATTCACCCCTCCACTTT. It is translated as CASSLGRGRNSPLHF.

The CDR3 DNA sequence: TGTGCCAGCAGCTTAGTGCGGGGTGATGGCTACACCTTC. Residues: CASSLVRGDGYTF. V gene TRBV7-2 combines with J gene TRBJ1-2, with no clear D. The CDR3 runs to 13 residues. Trimming took 1 base from V and 6 from J, leaving 9 bases between them. Germline CDR1 reads SGHTA; CDR2 reads FQGNSA.

This sequence joins TRBV7-9 and TRBJ1-4; the match to TRBD1 covers 8 bases. Germline CDR1 SEHNR, CDR2 FQNEAQ (reference sequence). This CDR3 contains 15 residues. V was pared by 5 bases and J by 8 bases, with 10 bases of the junction left unmatched. The CDR3 is CASSHLGQGREKLFF. The CDR3 region has the DNA TGTGCCAGCAGCCACCTTGGACAGGGAAGGGAAAAACTGTTTTTT.

With regard to this clone: At one end, the junction sequence differs from germline, possibly due to a read error. The chain is built from TRBV28 and TRBJ2-1, with D perhaps matching TRBD2 (6 bases). This CDR3 has 16 amino acids. Germline loops: CDR1 MDHEN, CDR2 SYDVKM. Written as DNA, the CDR3 is TGTGCCAGCAGTTCCGTCCCCGGGACTCCCTACATTGAGCAGTTCTTC. Translated: CASSSVPGTPYIEQFF.

This chain links TRBV19 with TRBJ2-7; D perhaps matches TRBD1 (6 bases). V lost 7 bases and J 0 bases, leaving 13 bases between the germline ends. Germline V lookup: CDR1 LNHDA, CDR2 SQIVND (reference sequence). The CDR3 has 14 amino acids. In nucleotides, the CDR3 is TGTGCCAGTACCCCACAGGGTAGCTCCTACGAGCAGTACTTC. It yields the protein CASTPQGSSYEQYF.

The chain carries TRBV7-2 and TRBJ2-2; 8 nucleotides agree with TRBD2. This CDR3 has 15 residues. Trimming took 6 bases from V and 2 from J; bases not matched to a gene: 5. The germline V gene encodes CDR1 SGHTA and CDR2 FQGNSA. The CDR3 is CASRTSGLNTGELFF. CDR3 bases: TGTGCCAGCAGAACTAGCGGCTTAAACACCGGGGAGCTGTTTTTT.

This clone was picked up one time. The gene calls are TRBV2 and TRBJ2-7; 7 bases are shared with TRBD1. Germline values: CDR1 SNHLY, CDR2 FYNNEI. V gave up 6 bases and J gave up 4 bases; unmatched junction bases: 12. The CDR3 extends over 15 amino acids. The CDR3 sequence: CASSGSGTEVYEQYF. The CDR3 coding sequence is TGTGCCAGCAGCGGTTCCGGGACAGAGGTTTACGAGCAGTACTTC.

V and J are TRBV5-8 and TRBJ2-5, with a possible D match to TRBD1 (6 bases). Germline V lookup: CDR1 SGHTS, CDR2 YDEGEE. The CDR3 is 14 residues long. With 3 bases removed from V and 6 bases from J, the gap between germline ends came to 15 bases. CDR3 nucleotide sequence: TGTGCCAGCAGCTCGGGACATTACGTGAAGACCCAGTACTTC. It yields the protein CASSSGHYVKTQYF.